The source of this T cell receptor beta chain is a study of control samples from healthy donors and cancer patients. Data came from immunoSEQ multiplex PCR; TCRdb stores just in-frame clones and leaves some out. This table has approximately 150,000 clones, 90% to 95% appearing once. In the case of this clone: The same CDR3 arises from other DNA sequences in this sample as well.

This clonotype originated in a woman younger than 35 in good health. Material for sequencing was blood.

CDR3: CASSYRGYEKLFF. The CDR3 bases are TGTGCCAGCAGTTACAGGGGGTACGAAAAACTGTTTTTT. This chain connects TRBV6-6 to TRBJ1-4; perhaps TRBD1 as D (6 bases). The ends were cut back, 2 bases at V and 8 bases at J, with 9 bases in the middle. Germline V gene data show CDR1 as MNHNY and CDR2 as SVGAGI (reference sequence). There are 13 residues in the CDR3.